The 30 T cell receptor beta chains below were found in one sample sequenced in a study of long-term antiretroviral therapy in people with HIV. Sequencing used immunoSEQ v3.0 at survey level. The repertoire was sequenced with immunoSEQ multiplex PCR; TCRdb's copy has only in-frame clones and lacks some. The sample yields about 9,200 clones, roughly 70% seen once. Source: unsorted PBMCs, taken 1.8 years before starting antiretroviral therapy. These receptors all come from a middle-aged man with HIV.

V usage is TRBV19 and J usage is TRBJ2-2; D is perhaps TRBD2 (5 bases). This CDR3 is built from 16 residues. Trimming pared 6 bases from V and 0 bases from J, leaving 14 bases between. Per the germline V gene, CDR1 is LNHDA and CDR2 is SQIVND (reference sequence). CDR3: CASSRWTSPNTGELFF. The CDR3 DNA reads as TGTGCCAGTAGCCGTTGGACTTCGCCGAACACCGGGGAGCTGTTTTTT. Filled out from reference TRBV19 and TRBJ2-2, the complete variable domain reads DGGITQSPKYLFRKEGQNVTLSCEQNLNHDAMYWYRQDPGQGLRLIYYSQIVNDFQKGDIAEGYSVSREKKESFPLTVTSAQKNPTAFYLCASSRWTSPNTGELFFGEGSRLTVL.

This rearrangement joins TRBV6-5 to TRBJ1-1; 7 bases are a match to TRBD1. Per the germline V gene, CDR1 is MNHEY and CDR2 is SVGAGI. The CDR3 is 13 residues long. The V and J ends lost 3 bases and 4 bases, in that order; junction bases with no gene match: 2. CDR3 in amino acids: CASSYQGGTEAFF. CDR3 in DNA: TGTGCCAGCAGTTATCAGGGGGGCACTGAAGCTTTCTTT.

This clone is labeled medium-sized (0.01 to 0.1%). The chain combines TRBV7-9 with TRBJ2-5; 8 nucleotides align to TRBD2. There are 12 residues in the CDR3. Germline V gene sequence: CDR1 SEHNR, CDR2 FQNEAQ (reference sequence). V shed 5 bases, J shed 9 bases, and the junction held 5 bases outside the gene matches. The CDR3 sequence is CASSPGLAAQYF. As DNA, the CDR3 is TGTGCCAGCAGCCCTGGACTAGCCGCCCAGTACTTC.

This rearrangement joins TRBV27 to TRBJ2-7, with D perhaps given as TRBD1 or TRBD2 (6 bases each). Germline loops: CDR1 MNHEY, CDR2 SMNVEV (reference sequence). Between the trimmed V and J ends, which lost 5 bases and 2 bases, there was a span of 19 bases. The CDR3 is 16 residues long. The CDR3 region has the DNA TGTGCCAGCAGTCCTACGGCAGTCGGGGGCCCCTACGAGCAGTACTTC. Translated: CASSPTAVGGPYEQYF.

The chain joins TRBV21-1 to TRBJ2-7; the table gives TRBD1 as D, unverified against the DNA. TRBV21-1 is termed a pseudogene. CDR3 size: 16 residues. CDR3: CASSKDRTGGPYEQYF. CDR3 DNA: TGTGCCAGCAGCAAAGATCGGACAGGGGGCCCCTACGAGCAGTACTTC.

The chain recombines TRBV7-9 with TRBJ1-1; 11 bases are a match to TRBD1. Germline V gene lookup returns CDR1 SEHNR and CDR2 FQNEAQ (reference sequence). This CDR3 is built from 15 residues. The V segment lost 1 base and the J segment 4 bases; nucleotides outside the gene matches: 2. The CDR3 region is CASSLGGTGGTEAFF. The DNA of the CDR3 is TGTGCCAGCAGCTTAGGGGGGACAGGGGGCACTGAAGCTTTCTTT.

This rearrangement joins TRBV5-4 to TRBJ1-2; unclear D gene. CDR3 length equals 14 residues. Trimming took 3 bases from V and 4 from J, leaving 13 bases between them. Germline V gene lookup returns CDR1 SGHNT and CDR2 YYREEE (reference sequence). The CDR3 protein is CASSSATETYGYTF. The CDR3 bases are TGTGCCAGCAGCTCAGCGACGGAGACCTATGGCTACACCTTC.

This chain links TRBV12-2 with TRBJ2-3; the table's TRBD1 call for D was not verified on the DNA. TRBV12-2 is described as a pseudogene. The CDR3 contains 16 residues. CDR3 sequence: CASRLVLGGVTDTQYF. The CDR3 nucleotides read TGTGCAAGTCGCTTAGTTTTAGGGGGAGTCACAGATACGCAGTATTTT.

CDR3 residues: CAVRGPSYEQYF. Written as DNA, the CDR3 is TGTGCCGTACGGGGGCCGTCCTACGAGCAGTACTTC. The chain uses TRBV19 and TRBJ2-7, with D perhaps given as TRBD1 or TRBD2 (6 bases each). Germline-derived CDR1 and CDR2 are LNHDA and SQIVND (reference sequence). V shed 11 bases and J shed 1 base, with 12 bases lying between them. CDR3 length: 12 amino acids.

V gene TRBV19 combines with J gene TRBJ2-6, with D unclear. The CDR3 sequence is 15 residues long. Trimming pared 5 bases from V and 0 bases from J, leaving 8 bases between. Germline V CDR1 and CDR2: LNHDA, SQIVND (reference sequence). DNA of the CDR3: TGTGCCAGTAGTTTGACGGACTCTGGGGCCAACGTCCTGACTTTC. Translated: CASSLTDSGANVLTF.

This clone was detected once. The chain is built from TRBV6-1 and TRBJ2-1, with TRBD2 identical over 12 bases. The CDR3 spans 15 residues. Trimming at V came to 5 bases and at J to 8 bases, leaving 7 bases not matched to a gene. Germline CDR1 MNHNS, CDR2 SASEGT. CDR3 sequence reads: CASSLLAGGLHEQFF. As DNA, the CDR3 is TGTGCCAGCAGTCTACTAGCGGGGGGTTTGCATGAGCAGTTCTTC.

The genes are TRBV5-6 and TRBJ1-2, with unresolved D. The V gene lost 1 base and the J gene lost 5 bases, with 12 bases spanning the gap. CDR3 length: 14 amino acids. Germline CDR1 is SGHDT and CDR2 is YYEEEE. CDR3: CASSLFERGYGYTF. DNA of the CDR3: TGTGCCAGCAGCTTGTTCGAAAGAGGGTATGGCTACACCTTC.

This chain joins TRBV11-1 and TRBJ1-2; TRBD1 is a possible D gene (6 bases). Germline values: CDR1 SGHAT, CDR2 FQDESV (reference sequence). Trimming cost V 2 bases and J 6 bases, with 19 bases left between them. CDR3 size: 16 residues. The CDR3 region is CASSLSRDTGRHGYTF. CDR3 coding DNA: TGTGCCAGCAGCTTAAGCCGGGACACGGGTCGACATGGCTACACCTTC.

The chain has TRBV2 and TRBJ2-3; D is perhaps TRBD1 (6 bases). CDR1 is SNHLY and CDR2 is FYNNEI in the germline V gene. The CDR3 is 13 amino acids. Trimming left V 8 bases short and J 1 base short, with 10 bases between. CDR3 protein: CASLSGGTDTQYF. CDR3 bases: TGTGCCAGCCTTTCAGGGGGCACAGATACGCAGTATTTT.

CDR3 coding DNA: TGTGCCAGCAGCTTAGGGAACTATGGCTACACCTTC. It yields the protein CASSLGNYGYTF. V is TRBV7-2 and J is TRBJ1-2; D ambiguous. With 1 base removed from V and 2 bases from J, the gap between germline ends came to 2 bases. Per germline, CDR1 SGHTA and CDR2 FQGNSA. This CDR3 comprises 12 residues.

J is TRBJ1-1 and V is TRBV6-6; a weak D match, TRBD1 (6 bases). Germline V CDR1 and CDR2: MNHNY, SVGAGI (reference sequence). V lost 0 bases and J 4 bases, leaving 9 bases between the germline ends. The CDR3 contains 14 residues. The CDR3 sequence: CASSYSSGATEAFF. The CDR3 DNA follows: TGTGCCAGCAGTTACTCGTCAGGGGCCACTGAAGCTTTCTTT.

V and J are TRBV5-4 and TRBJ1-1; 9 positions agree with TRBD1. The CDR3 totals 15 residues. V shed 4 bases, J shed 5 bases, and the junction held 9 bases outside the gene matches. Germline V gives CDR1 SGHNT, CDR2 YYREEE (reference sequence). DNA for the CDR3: TGTGCCAGCAGCCACCCACAGGGGGCAGGGACTGAAGCTTTCTTT. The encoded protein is CASSHPQGAGTEAFF. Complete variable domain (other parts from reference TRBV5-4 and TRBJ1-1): ETGVTQSPTHLIKTRGQQVTLRCSSQSGHNTVSWYQQALGQGPQFIFQYYREEENGRGNFPPRFSGLQFPNYSSELNVNALELDDSALYLCASSHPQGAGTEAFFGQGTRLTVV.

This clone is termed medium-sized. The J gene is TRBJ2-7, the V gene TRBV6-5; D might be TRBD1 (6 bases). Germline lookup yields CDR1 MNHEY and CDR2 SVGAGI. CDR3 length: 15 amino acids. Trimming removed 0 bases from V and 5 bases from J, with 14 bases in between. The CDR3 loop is CASSYSMGAGNEQYF. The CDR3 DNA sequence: TGTGCCAGCAGTTACTCGATGGGGGCAGGGAACGAGCAGTACTTC.

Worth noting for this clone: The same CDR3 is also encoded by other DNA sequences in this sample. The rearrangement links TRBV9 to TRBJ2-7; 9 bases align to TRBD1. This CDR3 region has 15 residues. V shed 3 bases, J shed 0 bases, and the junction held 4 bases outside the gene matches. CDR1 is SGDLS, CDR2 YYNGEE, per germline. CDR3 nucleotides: TGTGCCAGCAGCGCGGGACAGGGAAGCTCCTACGAGCAGTACTTC. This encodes CASSAGQGSSYEQYF.

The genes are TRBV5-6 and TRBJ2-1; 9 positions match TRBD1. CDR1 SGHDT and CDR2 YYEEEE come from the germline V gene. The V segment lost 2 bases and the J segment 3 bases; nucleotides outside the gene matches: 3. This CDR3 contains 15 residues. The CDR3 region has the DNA TGTGCCAGCAGCTTACAGGGGGCTGACTACAATGAGCAGTTCTTC. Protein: CASSLQGADYNEQFF.

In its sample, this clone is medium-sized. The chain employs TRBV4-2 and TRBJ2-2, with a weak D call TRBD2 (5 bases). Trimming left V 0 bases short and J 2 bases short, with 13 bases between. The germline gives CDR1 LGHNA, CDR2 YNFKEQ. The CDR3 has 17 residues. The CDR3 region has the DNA TGTGCCAGCAGCCAAGAATCGGGGATCCTTAACACCGGGGAGCTGTTTTTT. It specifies CASSQESGILNTGELFF.

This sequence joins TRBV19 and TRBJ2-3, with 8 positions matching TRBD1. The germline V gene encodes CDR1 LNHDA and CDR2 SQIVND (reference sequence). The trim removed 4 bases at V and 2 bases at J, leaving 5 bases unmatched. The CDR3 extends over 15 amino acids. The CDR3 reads CASSRGTGYTDTQYF. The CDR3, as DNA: TGTGCCAGTAGTAGAGGGACAGGATACACAGATACGCAGTATTTT.

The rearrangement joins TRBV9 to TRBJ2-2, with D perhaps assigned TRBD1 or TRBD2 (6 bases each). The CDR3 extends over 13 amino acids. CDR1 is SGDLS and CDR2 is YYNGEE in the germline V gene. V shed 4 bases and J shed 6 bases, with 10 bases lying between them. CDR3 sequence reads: CASSTRGAGELFF. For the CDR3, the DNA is TGTGCCAGCAGCACGAGGGGGGCCGGGGAGCTGTTTTTT.

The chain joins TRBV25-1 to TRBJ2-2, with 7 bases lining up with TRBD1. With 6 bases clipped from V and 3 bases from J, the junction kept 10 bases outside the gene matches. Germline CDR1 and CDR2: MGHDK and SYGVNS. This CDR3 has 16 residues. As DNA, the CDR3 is TGTGCCAGCAGGGAAAGGACAGGTCCTTACACCGGGGAGCTGTTTTTT. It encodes CASRERTGPYTGELFF.

The CDR3, as DNA: TGCGCCAGCAGCTTGGCCGCCTTCTTTGGCGAGCAGTACTTC. Protein sequence: CASSLAAFFGEQYF. This chain connects TRBV5-1 to TRBJ2-7; D ambiguous. CDR1 is SGHRS and CDR2 is YFSETQ in the germline V gene. V lost 0 bases and J 6 bases, leaving 13 bases between the germline ends. CDR3 length equals 14 residues.

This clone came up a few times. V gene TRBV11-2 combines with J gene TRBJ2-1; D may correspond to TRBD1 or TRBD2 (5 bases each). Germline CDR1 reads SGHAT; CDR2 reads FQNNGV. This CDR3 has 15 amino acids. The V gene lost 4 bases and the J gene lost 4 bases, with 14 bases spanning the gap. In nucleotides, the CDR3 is TGTGCCAGCAGCTGGGGGAGTGAACGTTACAATGAGCAGTTCTTC. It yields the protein CASSWGSERYNEQFF.

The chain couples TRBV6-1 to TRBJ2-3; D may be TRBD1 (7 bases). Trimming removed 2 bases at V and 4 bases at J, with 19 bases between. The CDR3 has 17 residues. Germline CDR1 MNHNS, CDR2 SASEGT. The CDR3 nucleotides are TGTGCCAGCAGTGAACCGGTCGACAGGGACTGGGCAGATACGCAGTATTTT. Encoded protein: CASSEPVDRDWADTQYF.

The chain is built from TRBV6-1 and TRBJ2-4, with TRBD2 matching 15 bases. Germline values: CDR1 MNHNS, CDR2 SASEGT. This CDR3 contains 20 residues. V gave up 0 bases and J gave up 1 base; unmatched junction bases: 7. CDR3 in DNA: TGTGCCAGCAGTGAAGCGGGACTAGCGGGGGGCGTGCGGGCCAAAAACATTCAGTACTTC. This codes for CASSEAGLAGGVRAKNIQYF.

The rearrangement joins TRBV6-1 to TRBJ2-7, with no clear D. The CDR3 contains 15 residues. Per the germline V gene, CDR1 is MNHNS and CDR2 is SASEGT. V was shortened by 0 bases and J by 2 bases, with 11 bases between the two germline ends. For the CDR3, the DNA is TGTGCCAGCAGTGAAGCACGGGCAGACACCTACGAGCAGTACTTC. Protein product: CASSEARADTYEQYF.

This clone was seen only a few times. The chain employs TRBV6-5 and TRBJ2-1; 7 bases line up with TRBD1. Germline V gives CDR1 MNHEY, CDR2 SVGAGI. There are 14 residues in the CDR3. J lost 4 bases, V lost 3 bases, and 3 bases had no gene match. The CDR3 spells CASSYKGQYNEQFF. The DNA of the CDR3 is TGTGCCAGCAGTTATAAGGGACAGTACAATGAGCAGTTCTTC.